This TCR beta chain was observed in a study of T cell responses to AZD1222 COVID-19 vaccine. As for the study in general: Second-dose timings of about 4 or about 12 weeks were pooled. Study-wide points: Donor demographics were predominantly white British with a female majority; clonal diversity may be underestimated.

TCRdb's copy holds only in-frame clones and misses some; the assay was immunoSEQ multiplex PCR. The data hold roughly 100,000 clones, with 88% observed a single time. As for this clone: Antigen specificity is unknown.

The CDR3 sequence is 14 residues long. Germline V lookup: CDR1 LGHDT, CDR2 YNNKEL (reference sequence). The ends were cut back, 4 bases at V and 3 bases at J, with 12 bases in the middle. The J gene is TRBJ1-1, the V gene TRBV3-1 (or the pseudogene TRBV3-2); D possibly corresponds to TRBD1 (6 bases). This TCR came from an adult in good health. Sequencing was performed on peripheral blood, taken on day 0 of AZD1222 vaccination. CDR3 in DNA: TGTGCCAGCAGCCCCCAGGACAGTTACACTGAAGCTTTCTTT. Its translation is CASSPQDSYTEAFF.